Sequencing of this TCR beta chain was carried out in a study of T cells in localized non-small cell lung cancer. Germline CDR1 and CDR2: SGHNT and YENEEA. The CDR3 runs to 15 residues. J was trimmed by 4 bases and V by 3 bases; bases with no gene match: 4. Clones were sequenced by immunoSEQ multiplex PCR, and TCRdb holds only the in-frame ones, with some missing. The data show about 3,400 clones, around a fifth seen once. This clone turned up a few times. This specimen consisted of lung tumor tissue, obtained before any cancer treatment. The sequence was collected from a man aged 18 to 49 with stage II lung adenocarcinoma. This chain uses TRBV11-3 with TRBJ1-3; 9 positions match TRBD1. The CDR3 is CASSLYRGRGNTIYF. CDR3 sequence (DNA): TGTGCCAGCAGCTTGTACAGGGGGCGAGGAAACACCATATATTTT.